One sample yielded the 19 T cell receptor beta chains listed below, sequenced in a study of CD8 T cells in ankylosing spondylitis. In TCRdb, the 5' RACE reads were re-called with MiXCR into one record per CDR3 protein. The table has under 550,000 distinct CDR3 sequences, 26% seen once. Their antigens are not known. The study, taken as a whole, reports: Typical of ankylosing spondylitis blood, it appeared, was a TCR beta motif of under 10 highly homologous variants.

Sequenced: blood, either unsorted or a sorted T cell fraction (not recorded which). The receptor set was obtained from a male donor with ankylosing spondylitis.

This chain connects TRBV18 to TRBJ1-3; D remains unclear. The germline CDR1 and CDR2 sequences are KGHSH and LQKENI. Trimming removed 5 bases at V and 2 bases at J, with 13 bases between. This CDR3 comprises 15 residues. The CDR3 DNA sequence: TGTGCCAGCTCATACGAGAAGGCCCCTGGAAACACCATATATTTT. Translated: CASSYEKAPGNTIYF.

This clonotype was seen many times. The V gene is TRBV3-1, the J gene TRBJ1-1, with D unclear. This CDR3 region has 12 residues. Germline V lookup: CDR1 LGHDT, CDR2 YNNKEL (reference sequence). V was clipped by 6 bases and J by 2 bases, with 7 bases between them. CDR3 in DNA: TGTGCCAGCAGTCAATTAAACACTGAAGCTTTCTTT. It yields the protein CASSQLNTEAFF. The full variable domain, in which reference TRBV3-1 and TRBJ1-1 provide the parts outside the CDR3, is DTAVSQTPKYLVTQMGNDKSIKCEQNLGHDTMYWYKQDSKKFLKIMFSYNNKELIINETVPNRFSPKSPDKAHLNLHINSLELGDSAVYFCASSQLNTEAFFGQGTRLTVV.

Only a few counts were recorded for this clonotype. The chain links TRBV25-1 to TRBJ1-6; no reliable D call. The CDR3 loop spans 13 amino acids. Germline V gene sequence: CDR1 MGHDK, CDR2 SYGVNS. The V gene lost 1 base and the J gene lost 9 bases, with 7 bases spanning the gap. The CDR3 here is CASSELGSSPLHF. The CDR3 DNA is TGTGCCAGCAGTGAATTAGGGAGTTCACCCCTCCACTTT. Together with reference TRBV25-1 and TRBJ1-6, the CDR3 gives the full variable domain: EADIYQTPRYLVIGTGKKITLECSQTMGHDKMYWYQQDPGMELHLIHYSYGVNSTEKGDLSSESTVSRIRTEHFPLTLESARPSHTSQYLCASSELGSSPLHFGNGTRLTVT.

V usage is TRBV7-8 and J usage is TRBJ2-5; D possibly matches TRBD1 or TRBD2 (5 bases each). CDR1 and CDR2 from the germline V gene are SGHVS and FQNEAQ. The CDR3 totals 14 residues. V lost 5 bases and J lost 2, with 12 bases in between. Here the CDR3 reads CASSEGWTQETQYF. Here the CDR3 DNA reads TGTGCCAGCAGCGAGGGGTGGACTCAAGAGACCCAGTACTTC.

This clonotype was recorded a few times. J is TRBJ2-5 and V is TRBV20-1; no clear D gene. Per germline, CDR1 DFQATT and CDR2 SNEGSKA (reference sequence). The germline V and J ends were trimmed by 6 bases and 4 bases, with 12 bases remaining between them. This CDR3 is 12 amino acids long. CDR3 DNA sequence: TGCAGTGCCCAGAGAAGTAGAGAGACCCAGTACTTC. Its translation: CSAQRSRETQYF.

The rearrangement joins TRBV11-2 to TRBJ2-3; D is perhaps TRBD1 or TRBD2 (6 bases each). Germline V gene sequence: CDR1 SGHAT, CDR2 FQNNGV. This CDR3 contains 14 residues. Trimming cost V 8 bases and J 1 base, with 13 bases left between them. The CDR3 DNA reads TGTGCCAGCCTGAGGGGGGCTCGCACAGATACGCAGTATTTT. Encoded protein: CASLRGARTDTQYF.

The chain recombines TRBV12-3 or TRBV12-4 with TRBJ1-1, with no clear D. Trimming left V 7 bases short and J 1 base short, with 16 bases between. This CDR3 comprises 15 residues. The CDR3, as DNA: TGTGCCAGCACCCGAGGAGAGGTTGGGAACACTGAAGCTTTCTTT. Its translation is CASTRGEVGNTEAFF.

A few counts support this clonotype. The chain is built from TRBV5-5 and TRBJ1-2; 7 nucleotides align to TRBD1. J lost 4 bases, V lost 0 bases, and 6 bases had no gene match. CDR1 and CDR2 (germline): SGHKS, YYEKEE (reference sequence). There are 15 residues in the CDR3. CDR3 amino acids: CASSLAWDSLYGYTF. The CDR3 region has the DNA TGTGCCAGCAGCTTGGCCTGGGACAGTCTCTATGGCTACACCTTC.

This clonotype was seen a handful of times. The J gene is TRBJ2-2, the V gene TRBV7-2, with D perhaps TRBD1 or TRBD2 (5 bases each). V shed 7 bases and J shed 3 bases, with 15 bases lying between them. The CDR3 is 15 residues long. Germline V gives CDR1 SGHTA, CDR2 FQGNSA. CDR3 amino acids: CASILTGLDTGELFF. CDR3 bases: TGTGCCAGCATCCTTACGGGGCTGGACACCGGGGAGCTGTTTTTT.

V and J are TRBV4-2 and TRBJ2-1, with 10 bases matching TRBD2. The V gene end was trimmed by 0 bases and the J gene end by 4 bases; junction bases not matched to a gene: 3. The CDR3 loop spans 16 amino acids. CDR1 and CDR2 (germline): LGHNA, YNFKEQ. DNA for the CDR3: TGTGCCAGCAGCCAAGAAGCGGGAGGGCCTTACAATGAGCAGTTCTTC. This translates into CASSQEAGGPYNEQFF.

On this clonotype itself: A much bigger clone sits one base away, suggesting this may be a read error. Since no conserved phenylalanine or tryptophan closes the CDR3, a read error is the likely cause. V gene TRBV12-3 or TRBV12-4 combines with J gene TRBJ1-4; 7 nucleotides agree with TRBD1. The junction had 6 bases not matched to a gene; V was cut back by 5 bases and J by 6 bases. The CDR3 has 14 residues. In nucleotides, the CDR3 is TGTGCCAGCAGTCTTCGACAGGGTTATGAAAAACTGTTTATT. Its protein is CASSLRQGYEKLFI.

CDR3 DNA: TGTGCCATCAGATCAACAGCGGACACTGAAGCTTTCTTT. Translation: CAIRSTADTEAFF. J is TRBJ1-1 and V is TRBV10-3; D remains unclear. This CDR3 spans 13 amino acids. V shed 6 bases and J shed 3 bases, with 11 bases lying between them. Germline-derived CDR1 and CDR2 are ENHRY and SYGVKD.

This clonotype showed up just a few times. This chain joins TRBV12-3 or TRBV12-4 and TRBJ2-5; D unresolved. The CDR3 length is 16 residues. V shed 6 bases and J shed 2 bases, with 19 bases lying between them. The CDR3, as DNA: TGTGCCAGCAGCTCCAACCCGACCGGCCCGCAAGAGACCCAGTACTTC. Amino acid sequence: CASSSNPTGPQETQYF.

The chain combines TRBV3-1 with TRBJ1-5; no firm D call. Trimming took 1 base from V and 1 from J, leaving 8 bases between them. This CDR3 has 15 residues. In germline, CDR1 is LGHDT, CDR2 YNNKEL (reference sequence). For the CDR3, the DNA is TGTGCCAGCAGCCAAGGGGGTCGGAGCAATCAGCCCCAGCATTTT. It translates to CASSQGGRSNQPQHF.

The J gene is TRBJ2-7, the V gene TRBV7-2; TRBD2 agrees at 9 bases. CDR1 is SGHTA and CDR2 is FQGNSA in the germline V gene. V shed 2 bases and J 1 base; nucleotides not matched to a gene: 3. The CDR3 covers 15 residues. The CDR3 loop reads CASSLRTSASYEQYF. The CDR3 nucleotides are TGTGCCAGCAGCTTAAGGACTAGCGCGTCCTACGAGCAGTACTTC.

The chain recombines TRBV20-1 with TRBJ2-7; D gene ambiguous. V lost 3 bases and J 0 bases, leaving 9 bases between the germline ends. The germline V gene encodes CDR1 DFQATT and CDR2 SNEGSKA (reference sequence). The CDR3 contains 13 residues. CDR3 amino acids: CSASAPNSYEQYV. CDR3 bases: TGCAGTGCTAGCGCCCCCAACTCCTACGAGCAGTACGTC.

This clonotype has only a few counts. The chain joins TRBV19 to TRBJ2-2, with 8 nucleotides matching TRBD1. V gave up 8 bases and J gave up 6 bases; unmatched junction bases: 8. Germline CDR1 reads LNHDA; CDR2 reads SQIVND (reference sequence). The CDR3 has 14 residues. The CDR3 DNA reads as TGTGCCAGTGGACCCAGGGGGCGGGCCGGGGAGCTGTTTTTT. Translating it yields CASGPRGRAGELFF.

Only a few counts were recorded for this clonotype. The V call is TRBV29-1, the J call TRBJ1-1, with D possibly TRBD1 on 5 matching bases. There are 13 residues in the CDR3. With 8 bases removed from V and 1 base from J, the gap between germline ends came to 14 bases. Germline CDR1 is SQVTM and CDR2 is ANQGSEA. The CDR3 protein is CSSWFRENTEAFF. The DNA for the CDR3 is TGCAGCTCGTGGTTCAGGGAGAACACTGAAGCTTTCTTT.

This clonotype came up many times. The rearrangement joins TRBV29-1 to TRBJ2-1; 9 bases are a match to TRBD2. Germline V CDR1 and CDR2: SQVTM, ANQGSEA. V gave up 2 bases and J gave up 3 bases; unmatched junction bases: 2. This CDR3 spans 14 amino acids. Here the CDR3 reads CSVEPAGGYNEQFF. The CDR3 DNA reads TGCAGCGTTGAACCAGCGGGAGGCTACAATGAGCAGTTCTTC.